This T cell receptor beta chain was sequenced in a study of vaccination effects on CD4 cells after COVID-19. Repertoires were generated with immunoSEQ multiplex PCR, while TCRdb's copy carries only in-frame clones and drops some. The table records roughly 30,000 clones, around 78% of them present only once. About this clone: Antigen specificity is unknown.

The V gene lost 4 bases and the J gene lost 8 bases, with 17 bases spanning the gap. The CDR3 contains 15 residues. Germline-derived CDR1 and CDR2 are SNHLY and FYNNEI. ViraFEST assay sequencing came after antigen-specific CD4+ T cells were expanded with viral peptide pools. Subsequent to a culture period of less than twelve days, CD4+ T cells were isolated. The study found no prior SARS-CoV-2 infection in the vaccine recipients, who tested negative for nucleocapsid antibodies. Wells each received two million PBMC, cultured with about 10 IU/ml IL-2 and about 9.4 ug/ml peptides. The starting material was CD4+ T cells from PBMCs cultured with HCoV-OC43 spike peptides, obtained before COVID-19 vaccination. The sample's subset: HCoV-OC43 spike overlapping peptide pool stimulation. This clonotype was sampled from a human donor who received a COVID-19 vaccine. The V call is TRBV2, the J call TRBJ1-4; D is possibly TRBD1 (5 bases). The CDR3 sequence is CASSGSGTVGEKLFF. The CDR3 nucleotides read TGTGCCAGCAGTGGCTCCGGGACCGTTGGAGAAAAACTGTTTTTT.